A selection of T cell receptor beta chains follows, all from one sample in a study of T cell responses to AZD1222 COVID-19 vaccine. The repertoire was sequenced with immunoSEQ multiplex PCR; TCRdb's copy has only in-frame clones and lacks some. The sample lists tens of thousands of clones, about 85% seen once, with around an eighth in the top ten. The sequenced sample was peripheral blood, obtained on day 0 of AZD1222 vaccination. Every receptor here comes from an adult in good health. Both conserved end residues are part of each CDR3. The D gene is left open where the match is weak. Size values are once, few and many counts, or a class for expanded clones, and some rows have none.

TRBJ2-1 | TRBV5-1 | NA | NA | TGCGCCAGCAGCTTGGGCAGGTCCCAGAACAATGAGCAGTTCTTC | CASSLGRSQNNEQFF
TRBJ1-4 | TRBV3-1/TRBV3-2 | few | NA | TGTGCCAGCAGCCAACTGGACAGCCAGGAAAAACTGTTTTTT | CASSQLDSQEKLFF
TRBJ2-3 | TRBV5-1 | NA | NA | TGCGCCAGCAGCTTGGGGACTCTTGCTAGCACAGATACGCAGTATTTT | CASSLGTLASTDTQYF
TRBJ1-1 | TRBV28 | NA | NA | TGTGCCAGCAGTTCCGGAATTAACACTGAAGCTTTCTTT | CASSSGINTEAFF
TRBJ1-1 | TRBV7-2 | NA | NA | TGTGCCAGCAGCTTAGCAGGGACGGGCACTGAAGCTTTCTTT | CASSLAGTGTEAFF
TRBJ2-7 | TRBV5-5 | NA | NA | TGTGCCAGCAGCTTGGTGGGTCGGAGCTACGAGCAGTACTTC | CASSLVGRSYEQYF
TRBJ2-2 | TRBV5-1 | NA | NA | TGCGCCAGCAGCTTGGAGCTGGATAACACCGGGGAGCTGTTTTTT | CASSLELDNTGELFF
TRBJ1-2 | TRBV15 | once | NA | TGTGCCACCAGCTTAATAGCTAACTATGGCTACACCTTC | CATSLIANYGYTF
TRBJ2-5 | TRBV11-2 | once | NA | TGTGCCAGCAGCTCCACCCGGGCAGGGGAGACCCAGTACTTC | CASSSTRAGETQYF
TRBJ1-1 | TRBV6-2/TRBV6-3 | NA | NA | TGTGCCAGCAGTTACTCCGGACCTGGGCCCAAAGCTTTCTTT | CASSYSGPGPKAFF
TRBJ2-4 | TRBV11-3 | NA | NA | TGTGCCAGCAGCTCCCCGCGTGGTTGGGGGGCAGGAAACATTCAGTACTTC | CASSSPRGWGAGNIQYF
TRBJ2-7 | TRBV19 | NA | TRBD1 | TGTGCCAGTAGTGCGGCAGGGGGCAGGTACGAGCAGTACTTC | CASSAAGGRYEQYF
TRBJ2-2 | TRBV7-3 | NA | TRBD2 | TGTGCCAGCAGCCCCCGGACTAGCGGGACTATGAACACCGGGGAGCTGTTTTTT | CASSPRTSGTMNTGELFF
TRBJ1-6 | TRBV10-3 | few | NA | TGTGCCATCAAGGCAGCCGATAATTCACCCCTCCACTTT | CAIKAADNSPLHF
TRBJ1-5 | TRBV9 | NA | NA | TGTGCCAGCAGCCTCTCAGGGTATGAACCCCAGCATTTT | CASSLSGYEPQHF
TRBJ2-2 | TRBV7-9 | NA | NA | TGTGCCAGCAGCTCCGACCGGGCCCTAAAAAACGGGGAGCTGTTTTTT | CASSSDRALKNGELFF
TRBJ1-2 | TRBV6-6 | NA | TRBD1 | TGTGCCAGCACTGCAGCACAGGGGGCTCACGGCTACACCTTC | CASTAAQGAHGYTF
TRBJ1-2 | TRBV27 | NA | TRBD1 | TGTGCCAGCAGGGACCAGGGGGGCTATGGCTACACCTTC | CASRDQGGYGYTF
TRBJ2-7 | TRBV4-3 | NA | TRBD1 | TGCGCCAGCAGCCAACCGGGACAGGGCTTTGAGGAGCAGTACTTC | CASSQPGQGFEEQYF
TRBJ1-4 | TRBV6-2/TRBV6-3 | NA | NA | TGTGCCAGCAGTCCATGGGGGCAGGGAGAAGAAAAACTGTTTTTT | CASSPWGQGEEKLFF
TRBJ1-1 | TRBV5-4 | NA | NA | TGTGCCAGCAGCTTGGCCAAAAGGGGGATGAACACTGAAGCTTTCTTT | CASSLAKRGMNTEAFF
TRBJ1-5 | TRBV27 | NA | NA | TGTGCCACAGACCAATACGGTAATAGCAATCAGCCCCAGCATTTT | CATDQYGNSNQPQHF
TRBJ2-5 | TRBV3-1/TRBV3-2 | NA | NA | TGTGCCAGCAGCCAAGAGCAAGAGACCCAGTACTTC | CASSQEQETQYF
TRBJ1-4 | TRBV28 | NA | NA | TGTGCCAGCAGTTTAAATGAAAAACTGTTTTTT | CASSLNEKLFF
TRBJ2-7 | TRBV6-5 | NA | NA | TGTGCCAGCAGTTATGGGCCCGAGCAGTACTTC | CASSYGPEQYF
TRBJ1-4 | TRBV6-5 | few | TRBD1 | TGTGCCAGCAGCCGACAGGGTAGAAATGAAAAACTGTTTTTT | CASSRQGRNEKLFF
TRBJ1-5 | TRBV7-9 | NA | NA | TGTGCCAGCAGCTTAGGACTCGGGAGCAATCAGCCCCAGCATTTT | CASSLGLGSNQPQHF
TRBJ1-4 | TRBV10-1 | NA | NA | TGCGCCAGCATCGGTAGGTCCGGGGGAAACTCTAATGAAAAACTGTTTTTT | CASIGRSGGNSNEKLFF
TRBJ2-7 | TRBV7-3 | NA | TRBD2 | TGTGCCAGCAGCTTAAGGGTTGCGCGGGGGGACTACGAGCAGTACTTC | CASSLRVARGDYEQYF
TRBJ1-3 | TRBV4-3 | NA | TRBD1 | TGCGCCAGCAGCCAAGAAGTGACAGGGAACGGAAACACCATATATTTT | CASSQEVTGNGNTIYF
TRBJ2-2 | TRBV3-1/TRBV3-2 | few | NA | TGTGCCAGCAGCCCCGCGAACGGGGAGCTGTTTTTT | CASSPANGELFF
TRBJ1-5 | TRBV9 | NA | NA | TGTGCCAGCAGCGTAGTTCCCGGCAGTCCAAGAACCGATATTTTGCATCAGCCCCAGCATTTT | CASSVVPGSPRTDILHQPQHF
TRBJ2-5 | TRBV7-2 | NA | NA | TGTGCCAGCAGCAAACGGAGGGGCGCGTTGGAGACCCAGTACTTC | CASSKRRGALETQYF
TRBJ1-2 | TRBV24-1 | once | NA | TGTGCCACCAGTGATTCGCACAGCTATGGCTACACCTTC | CATSDSHSYGYTF
TRBJ2-1 | TRBV27 | NA | TRBD1 | TGTGCCAGCAGTCCCCGGGACAGCAACAATGAGCAGTTCTTC | CASSPRDSNNEQFF
TRBJ1-3 | TRBV30 | once | NA | TGTGCCTGGAGTGTCCCCAGGTCGGGTGGAAACACCATATATTTT | CAWSVPRSGGNTIYF
TRBJ2-7 | TRBV29-1 | NA | NA | TGCAGCGTTGTGTCACGGACAGATACGTACGAGCAGTACTTC | CSVVSRTDTYEQYF